This T cell receptor beta chain emerged from a study of Ad26.COV2.S vaccination and SARS-CoV-2 variants. TCRdb's table, derived via immunoSEQ multiplex PCR, lists solely in-frame clones and lacks some. The table shows around 320,000 clones, with 86% occurring only once. Findings and caveats of the study: Marked by substantial breadth, spike-specific CD8+ and CD4+ T cell responses were reportedly seen after vaccination.

The V gene's germline CDR1 is MGHRA and CDR2 YSYEKL. The ends were cut back, 1 base at V and 7 bases at J, with 13 bases in the middle. The CDR3 length is 14 residues. A word on this clone: The antigen is not known.

Treatment denoted: roughly 18 received Ad26.COV2.S at low or high dose, single or two shots; 5 received placebo; per-sample allocation not given. At day 63 after the first vaccine or placebo injection, samples were drawn. The sequenced sample was peripheral blood, obtained in a trial of Ad26.COV2.S vaccine versus placebo. The chain combines TRBV4-1 with TRBJ1-2; tentative D call: TRBD1 (6 bases). This TCR was sampled from a person between 18 and 59 years old who received the Ad26.COV2.S COVID-19 vaccine or a placebo. The CDR3 reads CASSQVLTGTGYTF. CDR3 DNA: TGCGCCAGCAGCCAAGTATTAACAGGGACTGGCTACACCTTC.